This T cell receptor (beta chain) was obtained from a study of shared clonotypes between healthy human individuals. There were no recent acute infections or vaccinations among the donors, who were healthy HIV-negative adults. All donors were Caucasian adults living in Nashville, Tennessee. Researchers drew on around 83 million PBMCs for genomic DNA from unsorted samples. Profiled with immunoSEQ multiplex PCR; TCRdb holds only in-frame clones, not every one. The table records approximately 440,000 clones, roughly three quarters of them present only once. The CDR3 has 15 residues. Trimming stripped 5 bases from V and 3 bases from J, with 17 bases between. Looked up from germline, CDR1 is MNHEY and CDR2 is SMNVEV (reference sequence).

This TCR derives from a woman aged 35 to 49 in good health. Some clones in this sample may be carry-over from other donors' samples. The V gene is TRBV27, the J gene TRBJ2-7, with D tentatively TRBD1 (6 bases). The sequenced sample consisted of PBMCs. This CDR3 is CASSPRGSRVYEQYF. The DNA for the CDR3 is TGTGCCAGCAGTCCCAGGGGCTCCCGCGTCTACGAGCAGTACTTC.